Shown below are 9 T cell receptor beta chains from a single sample sequenced in a study of blood T cell repertoires in COVID-19. Repertoires were generated with immunoSEQ multiplex PCR, while TCRdb's copy carries only in-frame clones and drops some. The sample lists around 99,000 clones; about nine tenths were seen once. Sequenced input: peripheral blood. The source of these receptors is a human donor in a cohort sampled during active COVID-19.

The rearrangement uses TRBV5-4 and TRBJ2-1, with TRBD2 matching over 8 bases. This CDR3 spans 15 amino acids. The germline gives CDR1 SGHNT, CDR2 YYREEE (reference sequence). Unmatched junction bases numbered 11, after V lost 6 bases and J lost 6 bases. This chain's CDR3 is CASTPSRAGGNEQFF. The CDR3 coding sequence is TGTGCCAGCACCCCATCACGGGCGGGGGGCAATGAGCAGTTCTTC.

The gene calls are TRBV5-6 and TRBJ2-5; possibly TRBD1 for D (6 bases). Per germline, CDR1 SGHDT and CDR2 YYEEEE. The length of the CDR3 is 14 residues. V lost 0 bases, J lost 2 bases, and 8 bases lay in between. The CDR3 bases are TGTGCCAGCAGCTTGGTGGGGGCACAAGAGACCCAGTACTTC. Translated, it gives CASSLVGAQETQYF.

The gene calls are TRBV13 and TRBJ2-7; D not resolved. Germline CDR1 and CDR2: PRHDT and FYEKMQ (reference sequence). CDR3 length equals 12 residues. V was shortened by 4 bases and J by 6 bases, with 10 bases between the two germline ends. The CDR3 DNA sequence: TGTGCCAGCAGCTCCCCCCTACTCGAGCAGTACTTC. This encodes CASSSPLLEQYF.

The CDR3 loop is CATNRDSFTGELFF. CDR3 coding DNA: TGTGCCACGAACCGGGACAGCTTCACCGGGGAGCTGTTTTTT. This chain uses TRBV19 with TRBJ2-2; 7 bases are a match to TRBD1. Germline-derived CDR1 and CDR2 are LNHDA and SQIVND (reference sequence). This CDR3 contains 14 residues. After removal of 10 bases from V and 4 bases from J, the junction contained 9 bases not matched to a gene.

The chain couples TRBV9 to TRBJ1-2, with a weak D call TRBD1 (5 bases). The CDR3 totals 15 residues. V was pared by 4 bases and J by 3 bases, with 16 bases between. CDR1 SGDLS and CDR2 YYNGEE come from the germline V gene. In DNA form, the CDR3 reads TGTGCCAGCAGCCCCACGACAGAGGTGCACTATGGCTACACCTTC. Translated: CASSPTTEVHYGYTF. The full variable domain, completed using reference TRBV9 and TRBJ1-2, is DSGVTQTPKHLITATGQRVTLRCSPRSGDLSVYWYQQSLDQGLQFLIQYYNGEERAKGNILERFSAQQFPDLHSELNLSSLELGDSALYFCASSPTTEVHYGYTFGSGTRLTVV.

The V gene is TRBV28, the J gene TRBJ1-2, with D perhaps matching TRBD1 (6 bases). Germline CDR1 MDHEN, CDR2 SYDVKM. CDR3 length: 13 amino acids. V dropped 3 bases and J dropped 2 bases, with 7 bases sitting between them. CDR3 loop: CASSLGHNYGYTF. The CDR3 coding sequence is TGTGCCAGCAGTTTGGGACACAACTATGGCTACACCTTC.

This sequence joins TRBV5-1 and TRBJ2-7, with 10 bases that match TRBD1. There are 17 residues in the CDR3. Trimming at V came to 1 base and at J to 0 bases, leaving 7 bases not matched to a gene. Germline-derived CDR1 and CDR2 are SGHRS and YFSETQ. CDR3 region: CASSLIPGDRGSYEQYF. The CDR3 DNA follows: TGCGCCAGCAGCTTGATACCTGGGGACAGGGGCTCCTACGAGCAGTACTTC.

This clone has only one observation. The V call is TRBV7-8, the J call TRBJ1-3, with 7 bases aligning to TRBD1. In germline, CDR1 is SGHVS, CDR2 FQNEAQ. With 1 base clipped from V and 1 base from J, the junction kept 4 bases outside the gene matches. CDR3 length: 16 residues. CDR3 sequence (DNA): TGTGCCAGCAGCTTAGAAGGGGGCTTGTCTGGAAACACCATATATTTT. It yields the protein CASSLEGGLSGNTIYF. Complete variable domain (other parts from reference TRBV7-8 and TRBJ1-3): GAGVSQSPRYKVAKRGQDVALRCDPISGHVSLFWYQQALGQGPEFLTYFQNEAQLDKSGLPSDRFFAERPEGSVSTLKIQRTQQEDSAVYLCASSLEGGLSGNTIYFGEGSWLTVV.

The genes are TRBV5-1 and TRBJ2-7; 9 bases map to TRBD1. The germline V gene encodes CDR1 SGHRS and CDR2 YFSETQ. The CDR3 runs to 16 residues. The junction had 7 bases not matched to a gene; V was cut back by 0 bases and J by 3 bases. The CDR3 here is CASSLGPGTGHYEQYF. CDR3 DNA: TGCGCCAGCAGCTTGGGGCCCGGGACAGGGCACTACGAGCAGTACTTC.